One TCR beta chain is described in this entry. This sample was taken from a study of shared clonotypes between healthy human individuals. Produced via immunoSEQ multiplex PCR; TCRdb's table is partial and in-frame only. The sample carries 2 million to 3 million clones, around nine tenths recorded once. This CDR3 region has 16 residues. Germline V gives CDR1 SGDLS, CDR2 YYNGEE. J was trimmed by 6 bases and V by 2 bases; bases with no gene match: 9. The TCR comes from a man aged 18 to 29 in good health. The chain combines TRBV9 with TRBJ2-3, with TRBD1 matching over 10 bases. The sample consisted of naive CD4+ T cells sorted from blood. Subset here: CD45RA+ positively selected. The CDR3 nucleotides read TGTGCCAGCAGCGTTGGGACAGGGGTTCAATTGGATACGCAGTATTTT. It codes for CASSVGTGVQLDTQYF.